This TCR beta chain is drawn from a study of OX40 agonist ivuxolimab in advanced cancers. About the study: Administration of intravenous ivuxolimab to patients occurred every 2 weeks at 0.01 to 10 mg/kg.

The CDR3 spans 13 residues. The ends lost 8 bases at V and 9 bases at J; junction bases unmatched: 5. In germline, CDR1 is MDHEN, CDR2 SYDVKM. Any history of autoimmune disease or systemic immunosuppression disqualified patients. TCRdb's table, derived via immunoSEQ multiplex PCR, lists solely in-frame clones and lacks some. The table lists under 65,000 clones, roughly nine tenths of them singletons. The sample consisted of CD4+ or CD8+ T cells sorted from blood, taken in a trial of the OX40 agonist ivuxolimab. The rearrangement joins TRBV28 to TRBJ2-1, with TRBD2 matching over 12 bases. The source of this sequence is an adult with an advanced solid tumor such as melanoma, head and neck, liver or kidney cancer. The CDR3 DNA is TGTGCCAGCCTAGCGGGAGGGCCGTTTGAGCAGTTCTTC. This encodes CASLAGGPFEQFF.